Listed here is a single T cell receptor (beta chain). The target antigen is unknown. These data are taken from a study of shared clonotypes between healthy human individuals. The assay used deep level. The method was immunoSEQ multiplex PCR; TCRdb's version includes in-frame clones alone and lacks a portion of them. The sample shows over 1.5 million clones, approximately 98% of them seen only once. In germline, CDR1 is SGHRS, CDR2 YFSETQ. The junction had 4 bases not matched to a gene; V was cut back by 0 bases and J by 0 bases. The CDR3 is 16 residues long. Findings of the study overall: An effect of sequencing depth on clonotype sharing among donors was expected.

This sequence was found in a man aged 25 to 45 in good health. Sample: naive CD4+ T cells sorted from blood. As to subset: CD45RA+ positively selected. J is TRBJ2-7 and V is TRBV5-1; 9 positions agree with TRBD1. The CDR3 bases are TGCGCCAGCAGCTTGGAGTGGACAGGGGTCTCCTACGAGCAGTACTTC. Translated: CASSLEWTGVSYEQYF.